This is a list of T cell receptor beta chains from one sample in a study of cytomegalovirus exposure and HLA in healthy donors. TCRdb's table, derived via immunoSEQ multiplex PCR, lists solely in-frame clones and lacks some. This repertoire shows 150,000 or so clones, roughly four fifths found once; its top ten account for approximately 6.1%. The sequenced sample consisted of PBMCs. The receptors here all came from a man aged 30 to 39 in good health and CMV-seropositive. The CDR3 runs from the conserved cysteine through the conserved F or W. A D gene is named only where the DNA matches it firmly. Some rows have no size entry. The others give once, few or many, or a class for an expanded clone.

j_call,d_call,v_call,clone_size,cdr3_aa,cdr3_nt
TRBJ1-4,NA,TRBV28,once,CASSPTRANEKLFF,TGTGCCAGCAGTCCCACTAGGGCCAATGAAAAACTGTTTTTT
TRBJ1-3,TRBD1,TRBV14,NA,CASSPLGTGANTIYF,TGTGCCAGCAGCCCCTTGGGGACAGGGGCGAACACCATATATTTT
TRBJ2-7,NA,TRBV6-1,NA,CASSEPGLPSEYEQYF,TGTGCCAGCAGTGAACCAGGGCTCCCCTCCGAATACGAGCAGTACTTC
TRBJ2-5,NA,TRBV27,NA,CASSLSSGLQTQYF,TGTGCCAGCAGTTTATCTAGCGGCCTACAGACCCAGTACTTC
TRBJ2-3,NA,TRBV28,NA,CASSTDREVSTDTQYF,TGTGCCAGCAGCACCGACAGGGAGGTTAGCACAGATACGCAGTATTTT
TRBJ1-4,TRBD1,TRBV18,NA,CASSAGTGKEKLFF,TGTGCCAGCTCAGCCGGGACAGGGAAAGAAAAACTGTTTTTT
TRBJ1-1,NA,TRBV2,NA,CASSPNLGTEAFF,TGTGCCAGCAGTCCTAATCTCGGGACTGAAGCTTTCTTT
TRBJ1-1,NA,TRBV6-1,NA,CASSENHRVSTEAFF,TGTGCCAGCAGTGAAAACCACAGGGTAAGCACTGAAGCTTTCTTT
TRBJ2-1,TRBD2,TRBV30,few,CASYSGRSYNEQFF,TGTGCCTCTTATAGCGGGAGGTCCTACAATGAGCAGTTCTTC
TRBJ1-6,NA,TRBV21-1,NA,CASSSVAVSYNSPLHF,TGTGCCAGCAGCAGCGTCGCGGTCTCCTATAATTCACCCCTCCACTTT
TRBJ1-5,TRBD1,TRBV30,NA,CAWSRQGGQPQHF,TGTGCCTGGAGTAGACAGGGCGGTCAGCCCCAGCATTTT
TRBJ1-1,NA,TRBV19,few,CASSLRGGHTEAFF,TGTGCCAGTAGTCTGCGGGGGGGCCACACTGAAGCTTTCTTT
TRBJ2-1,NA,TRBV6-5,NA,CASSRDYSSYNEQFF,TGTGCCAGCAGCCGCGACTATTCCTCCTACAATGAGCAGTTCTTC
TRBJ2-3,TRBD1,TRBV6-5,once,CASRVTGGTDTQYF,TGTGCCAGCAGGGTGACAGGGGGCACAGATACGCAGTATTTT
TRBJ2-2,NA,TRBV2,NA,CASSENLRTGELFF,TGTGCCAGCAGTGAAAACTTACGGACCGGGGAGCTGTTTTTT
TRBJ1-1,NA,TRBV5-5,once,CASKRGVNTEAFF,TGTGCCAGCAAGCGGGGGGTGAACACTGAAGCTTTCTTT
TRBJ1-1,TRBD1,TRBV19,NA,CASSNRDRGRGTEAFF,TGTGCCAGTAGTAACCGGGACAGGGGGCGCGGCACTGAAGCTTTCTTT
TRBJ2-6,NA,TRBV5-1,few,CASSLFYGPGEANVLTF,TGCGCCAGCAGCTTGTTTTACGGTCCTGGTGAGGCCAACGTCCTGACTTTC
TRBJ2-7,NA,TRBV19,once,CAQPIRGLYSYEQYF,TGTGCCCAACCCATAAGGGGACTGTACTCCTACGAGCAGTACTTC
TRBJ2-2,TRBD2,TRBV4-3,NA,CASSQRWTSGNTGELFF,TGCGCCAGCAGCCAAAGGTGGACTAGCGGAAACACCGGGGAGCTGTTTTTT
TRBJ2-3,NA,TRBV7-9,NA,CASKGGTTDTQYF,TGTGCCAGCAAGGGGGGGACCACAGATACGCAGTATTTT
TRBJ1-6,NA,TRBV30,NA,CAWIKRQSYNSPLHF,TGTGCCTGGATAAAGCGACAGTCCTATAATTCACCCCTCCACTTT
TRBJ1-6,NA,TRBV7-2,few,CASSPQVANSPLHF,TGTGCCAGCAGCCCGCAGGTGGCAAATTCACCCCTCCACTTT
TRBJ2-2,TRBD2,TRBV9,NA,CASTHTSQFSGRENTGELFF,TGTGCCAGCACCCATACGTCCCAGTTTAGCGGGAGAGAAAACACCGGGGAGCTGTTTTTT
TRBJ2-3,NA,TRBV28,NA,CASTGSYSTDTQYF,TGTGCCAGCACGGGTAGTTATAGCACAGATACGCAGTATTTT
TRBJ2-5,TRBD2,TRBV5-1,NA,CASSSGGTKETQYF,TGCGCCAGCAGCTCGGGGGGAACTAAAGAGACCCAGTACTTC
TRBJ2-1,TRBD2,TRBV13,NA,CASSLRATSGGGYNEQFF,TGTGCCAGCAGCTTACGTGCGACTAGCGGGGGGGGGTACAATGAGCAGTTCTTC
TRBJ1-5,TRBD1,TRBV19,NA,CASSITDRKDQPQHF,TGTGCCAGTAGTATCACGGACAGGAAAGATCAGCCCCAGCATTTT
TRBJ1-3,NA,TRBV5-1,NA,CASSLGEAGNTIYF,TGCGCCAGCAGCTTGGGCGAGGCCGGAAACACCATATATTTT
TRBJ2-2,TRBD1,TRBV13,NA,CASSPGQPNTGELFF,TGTGCCAGCAGCCCGGGACAGCCGAACACCGGGGAGCTGTTTTTT
TRBJ2-5,TRBD1,TRBV28,NA,CASRGRGQGIETQYF,TGTGCCAGCAGAGGTAGGGGACAGGGGATCGAGACCCAGTACTTC
TRBJ1-6,NA,TRBV5-8,few,CASSFQGSYNSPLHF,TGTGCCAGCAGCTTTCAGGGGTCCTATAATTCACCCCTCCACTTT
TRBJ2-1,NA,TRBV7-2,NA,CASSSGPGYNEQFF,TGTGCCAGCAGCTCGGGTCCAGGGTATAATGAGCAGTTCTTC
TRBJ1-1,TRBD1,TRBV9,NA,CASSVHRDRAGTEAFF,TGTGCCAGCAGCGTTCACCGGGACAGAGCGGGCACTGAAGCTTTCTTT
TRBJ2-1,TRBD1,TRBV9,few,CASSASPAQGAYEQFF,TGTGCCAGCAGCGCCTCGCCTGCACAGGGGGCTTATGAGCAGTTCTTC
TRBJ2-2,TRBD2,TRBV5-6,NA,CASSRLAGDSGELFF,TGTGCCAGCAGCCGACTAGCGGGAGATTCCGGGGAGCTGTTTTTT
TRBJ1-1,NA,TRBV27,once,CASSSTMRGTEAFF,TGTGCCAGCAGTTCTACAATGAGAGGTACTGAAGCTTTCTTT
TRBJ2-3,NA,TRBV28,NA,CASSFNRGGRADTQYF,TGTGCCAGCAGTTTTAATAGGGGAGGTAGGGCAGATACGCAGTATTTT
TRBJ2-1,TRBD2,TRBV28,NA,CASSSSGGSYNEQFF,TGTGCCAGCAGCTCTAGCGGGGGCTCCTACAATGAGCAGTTCTTC
TRBJ1-1,TRBD1,TRBV7-2,NA,CASSLGGQGTEAFF,TGTGCCAGCAGCTTAGGGGGACAGGGCACTGAAGCTTTCTTT
TRBJ1-1,NA,TRBV10-2,NA,CASLTGGSDEAFF,TGCGCCAGCCTCACGGGGGGTTCGGATGAAGCTTTCTTT
TRBJ1-4,TRBD1,TRBV2,NA,CASVGTGEKLFF,TGTGCCAGTGTGGGGACAGGCGAAAAACTGTTTTTT
TRBJ2-5,NA,TRBV7-6,NA,CASSTTGQIQETQYF,TGTGCCAGCAGCACCACCGGACAGATCCAAGAGACCCAGTACTTC
TRBJ1-4,NA,TRBV6-1,NA,CASSEWGEEKLFF,TGTGCCAGCAGTGAATGGGGGGAAGAAAAACTGTTTTTT
TRBJ2-7,NA,TRBV19,NA,CASSIDVADGAYEQYF,TGTGCCAGTAGTATAGATGTGGCAGACGGAGCCTACGAGCAGTACTTC
TRBJ2-7,NA,TRBV5-1,NA,CASSLTASEQYF,TGCGCCAGCAGCTTGACTGCCTCCGAGCAGTACTTC
TRBJ2-7,TRBD1,TRBV6-5,NA,CASSPGTGIGEQYF,TGTGCCAGCAGCCCCGGGACAGGGATCGGAGAGCAGTACTTC
TRBJ1-2,NA,TRBV6-5,NA,CASSYSGGYGYTF,TGTGCCAGCAGTTACTCAGGGGGCTATGGCTACACCTTC
TRBJ1-1,NA,TRBV5-1,NA,CASREGLDGFTEAFF,TGCGCCAGCAGGGAGGGGCTAGATGGGTTCACTGAAGCTTTCTTT
TRBJ2-4,TRBD1,TRBV7-8,few,CASSLGTGLNPSQYF,TGTGCCAGCAGCCTCGGGACAGGTTTGAATCCCAGTCAGTACTTC
TRBJ2-7,TRBD2,TRBV19,NA,CASSIGLAEPYEQYF,TGTGCCAGTAGTATTGGGCTAGCGGAGCCCTACGAGCAGTACTTC
TRBJ1-2,NA,TRBV7-9,few,CASSLGGGFPYGYTF,TGTGCCAGCAGCTTAGGGGGGGGTTTCCCCTATGGCTACACCTTC
TRBJ2-2,NA,TRBV9,NA,CASSVVGGNTGELFF,TGTGCCAGCAGCGTAGTGGGAGGAAACACCGGGGAGCTGTTTTTT
TRBJ1-6,NA,TRBV7-2,NA,CASSSQTGIRSPLHF,TGTGCCAGCAGCTCGCAAACAGGGATTCGATCACCCCTCCACTTT
TRBJ2-1,TRBD1,TRBV12-5,NA,CASGSSQTGGIDNEQFF,TGTGCTAGTGGTTCCTCTCAGACAGGGGGAATAGACAATGAGCAGTTCTTC
TRBJ1-2,TRBD1,TRBV6-5,few,CASSYGTGWEDGYTF,TGTGCCAGCAGTTACGGGACAGGGTGGGAGGATGGCTACACCTTC
TRBJ1-2,TRBD1,TRBV7-9,NA,CASSFDRVSGYTF,TGTGCCAGCAGCTTTGACAGGGTATCGGGCTACACCTTC
TRBJ1-4,NA,TRBV11-2,NA,CASSLMGRATNEKLFF,TGTGCCAGCAGCTTAATGGGCAGGGCAACTAATGAAAAACTGTTTTTT
TRBJ2-5,NA,TRBV15,NA,CATRGTGTKHQETQYF,TGTGCCACCAGGGGAACTGGGACAAAACACCAAGAGACCCAGTACTTC
TRBJ2-7,NA,TRBV6-1,NA,CASRTETYEQYF,TGTGCCTCCAGGACAGAAACCTACGAGCAGTACTTC